The sequence of this T cell receptor (beta chain) was determined in a study of blood T cell repertoires in COVID-19. This CDR3 contains 16 residues. The V gene lost 3 bases and the J gene lost 5 bases, with 17 bases spanning the gap. The germline V gene encodes CDR1 MNHEY and CDR2 SVGAGI. The table came from immunoSEQ multiplex PCR; TCRdb's copy has only in-frame clones and leaves some out. The profile shows 300,000 to 400,000 clones, 88% of them singletons. The source of this sequence is a woman in her 70s with COVID-19, enrolled during active disease. What was sequenced was peripheral blood. The chain combines TRBV6-5 with TRBJ2-1; TRBD1 is a possible D gene (6 bases). CDR3 bases: TGTGCCAGCAGTTATACAGGGCTATTATTAAACAATGAGCAGTTCTTC. Residues: CASSYTGLLLNNEQFF.